The 29 T cell receptor beta chains listed next were all sequenced from one sample in a study of cytomegalovirus exposure and HLA in healthy donors. Sequencing was performed with immunoSEQ multiplex PCR; in TCRdb, only in-frame clones are kept and a portion is missing. The sample has 82,000 or so clones, roughly 94% seen once; the top ten hold more than 0.65%. Source material: PBMCs. These receptor sequences come from a woman younger than 35 in good health and CMV-seronegative.

This chain links TRBV19 with TRBJ2-7, with 7 bases lining up with TRBD2. The junction had 11 bases not matched to a gene; V was cut back by 5 bases and J by 7 bases. CDR1 and CDR2 (germline): LNHDA, SQIVND (reference sequence). This CDR3 is built from 14 residues. The chain's CDR3 is CASSATGTTEEQYF. The CDR3, as DNA: TGTGCCAGTAGTGCCACCGGGACTACCGAAGAGCAGTACTTC.

V gene TRBV5-6 combines with J gene TRBJ2-7; possibly TRBD1 for D (5 bases). V lost 5 bases and J lost 3, with 15 bases in between. CDR3 length equals 14 residues. CDR1 SGHDT and CDR2 YYEEEE come from the germline V gene. CDR3 in amino acids: CASRLSGNLYEQYF. The DNA for the CDR3 is TGTGCCAGCAGGCTCTCAGGGAACCTCTACGAGCAGTACTTC.

The V and J genes are TRBV6-4 and TRBJ1-2, with D possibly being TRBD1 (5 bases). V was pared by 3 bases and J by 9 bases, with 14 bases between. The V gene's germline CDR1 is MRHNA and CDR2 SNTAGT. The CDR3 is made up of 13 amino acids. CDR3 region: CASSEGEGSSYTF. CDR3 nucleotide sequence: TGTGCCAGCAGTGAAGGGGAGGGTTCTAGCTACACCTTC.

CDR3 bases: TGTGCCAGCAGCGTCAGAGGGGGGGCGACCTATGGCTACACCTTC. Protein sequence: CASSVRGGATYGYTF. The V and J genes are TRBV5-6 and TRBJ1-2; D is perhaps TRBD1 (6 bases). V was shortened by 4 bases and J by 4 bases, with 17 bases between the two germline ends. The CDR3 has 15 residues. Germline V gives CDR1 SGHDT, CDR2 YYEEEE.

The V and J genes are TRBV10-2 and TRBJ1-2; 10 bases are a match to TRBD1. The CDR3 consists of 16 residues. The J segment lost 7 bases and the V segment lost 1 base, leaving 9 bases of the junction unmatched. The V gene's germline CDR1 is WSHSY and CDR2 SAAADI. The CDR3 bases are TGCGCCAGCAGTGAGTTGGGGACAGGGGACCAGCGTGGCTACACCTTC. It is translated as CASSELGTGDQRGYTF.

The CDR3 protein is CASSLRGTYGYTF. CDR3 nucleotide sequence: TGTGCCAGCAGCTTAAGGGGGACCTATGGCTACACCTTC. The V call is TRBV7-9, the J call TRBJ1-2; maybe TRBD1 (6 bases). CDR1 is SEHNR and CDR2 is FQNEAQ in the germline V gene (reference sequence). V was cut by 2 bases and J by 4 bases, with 8 bases left in between. CDR3 length: 13 amino acids.

This sequence joins TRBV18 and TRBJ1-2; no clear D. Between the trimmed V and J ends, which lost 3 bases and 6 bases, there was a span of 11 bases. The V gene's germline CDR1 is KGHSH and CDR2 LQKENI. The CDR3 extends over 13 amino acids. The CDR3 nucleotides are TGTGCCAGCTCACCTCAAGGCGGGAATGGCTACACCTTC. Translated, it gives CASSPQGGNGYTF. Full variable domain (missing parts from reference TRBV18 and TRBJ1-2): NAGVMQNPRHLVRRRGQEARLRCSPMKGHSHVYWYRQLPEEGLKFMVYLQKENIIDESGMPKERFSAEFPKEGPSILRIQQVVRGDSAAYFCASSPQGGNGYTFGSGTRLTVV.

This chain connects TRBV18 to TRBJ2-7; D might be TRBD1 (5 bases). The CDR3 length is 12 residues. Germline CDR1 is KGHSH and CDR2 is LQKENI. V was clipped by 3 bases and J by 5 bases, with 8 bases between them. CDR3 in amino acids: CASSPPGHEQYF. The CDR3 coding sequence is TGTGCCAGCTCACCTCCAGGGCACGAGCAGTACTTC.

The rearrangement joins TRBV11-2 to TRBJ2-3; 12 bases align to TRBD2. Germline assignment: CDR1 SGHAT and CDR2 FQNNGV. V was pared by 2 bases and J by 5 bases, with 5 bases of the junction left unmatched. This CDR3 has 16 amino acids. CDR3 residues: CASSLLTSGSQDTQYF. In DNA form, the CDR3 reads TGTGCCAGCAGCTTACTGACTAGCGGGAGTCAAGATACGCAGTATTTT.

The V call is TRBV7-2, the J call TRBJ2-3; 10 bases align to TRBD2. With 3 bases clipped from V and 0 bases from J, the junction kept 9 bases outside the gene matches. The CDR3 totals 18 residues. Germline values: CDR1 SGHTA, CDR2 FQGNSA. This CDR3 reads CASSFRAGGPSSTDTQYF. The CDR3 region has the DNA TGTGCCAGCAGCTTTCGAGCGGGGGGGCCCTCTAGCACAGATACGCAGTATTTT.

The chain uses TRBV5-1 and TRBJ1-1, with D unclear. This CDR3 has 13 residues. Deletions cut 4 bases from V and 7 bases from J, with 14 bases between. CDR1 and CDR2 (germline): SGHRS, YFSETQ. CDR3 coding DNA: TGCGCCAGCAGCCTTCAGTCGCAAAATGAAGCTTTCTTT. It yields the protein CASSLQSQNEAFF.

V and J are TRBV9 and TRBJ2-2; 11 nucleotides agree with TRBD2. Germline lookup yields CDR1 SGDLS and CDR2 YYNGEE. The V segment lost 4 bases and the J segment 5 bases; nucleotides outside the gene matches: 4. The CDR3 is 15 amino acids. Here the CDR3 DNA reads TGTGCCAGCAGCACTAGCGGGAGAGGTACCGGGGAGCTGTTTTTT. This encodes CASSTSGRGTGELFF. The whole variable domain, filled in from reference TRBV9 and TRBJ2-2, reads DSGVTQTPKHLITATGQRVTLRCSPRSGDLSVYWYQQSLDQGLQFLIQYYNGEERAKGNILERFSAQQFPDLHSELNLSSLELGDSALYFCASSTSGRGTGELFFGEGSRLTVL.

The chain couples TRBV7-9 to TRBJ2-6; 7 bases agree with TRBD1. V gave up 4 bases and J gave up 2 bases; unmatched junction bases: 2. CDR3 length: 15 amino acids. The germline V gene encodes CDR1 SEHNR and CDR2 FQNEAQ (reference sequence). The CDR3 sequence: CASSSTGAGANVLTF. CDR3 sequence (DNA): TGTGCCAGCAGCTCAACAGGGGCTGGGGCCAACGTCCTGACTTTC.

The V call is TRBV7-9, the J call TRBJ2-3; D is possibly TRBD2 (6 bases). The CDR3 length is 13 residues. Germline assignment: CDR1 SEHNR and CDR2 FQNEAQ (reference sequence). With 5 bases removed from V and 2 bases from J, the gap between germline ends came to 8 bases. In DNA form, the CDR3 reads TGTGCCAGCAGCCGACTAGACACAGATACGCAGTATTTT. Its translation is CASSRLDTDTQYF. Based on the CDR3 plus reference TRBV7-9 and TRBJ2-3, the full variable domain is DTGVSQNPRHKITKRGQNVTFRCDPISEHNRLYWYRQTLGQGPEFLTYFQNEAQLEKSRLLSDRFSAERPKGSFSTLEIQRTEQGDSAMYLCASSRLDTDTQYFGPGTRLTVL.

V gene TRBV28 combines with J gene TRBJ2-1; TRBD2 matches at 10 bases. CDR3 size: 14 residues. The V segment lost 10 bases and the J segment 8 bases; nucleotides outside the gene matches: 11. CDR1 and CDR2 (germline): MDHEN, SYDVKM. CDR3 sequence reads: CAIAAGTSVHEQFF. The DNA for the CDR3 is TGTGCCATCGCGGCCGGGACTAGCGTCCATGAGCAGTTCTTC.

The chain couples TRBV18 to TRBJ1-1; D gene uncertain. The CDR3 extends over 14 amino acids. Trimming took 7 bases from V and 1 from J, leaving 13 bases between them. Germline loops: CDR1 KGHSH, CDR2 LQKENI. DNA for the CDR3: TGTGCCAGCTTTCAAGCGGTTTCGAACACTGAAGCTTTCTTT. Translated, it gives CASFQAVSNTEAFF. Full variable domain (missing parts from reference TRBV18 and TRBJ1-1): NAGVMQNPRHLVRRRGQEARLRCSPMKGHSHVYWYRQLPEEGLKFMVYLQKENIIDESGMPKERFSAEFPKEGPSILRIQQVVRGDSAAYFCASFQAVSNTEAFFGQGTRLTVV.

This sequence joins TRBV27 and TRBJ1-1, with TRBD1 as a possible D gene (5 bases). CDR1 is MNHEY, CDR2 SMNVEV, per germline (reference sequence). The ends were cut back, 5 bases at V and 0 bases at J, with 16 bases in the middle. There are 16 residues in the CDR3. CDR3 protein: CASSTFPGGVNTEAFF. The CDR3 DNA follows: TGTGCCAGCAGTACCTTCCCGGGGGGGGTGAACACTGAAGCTTTCTTT.

V is TRBV9 and J is TRBJ1-1; weak D call: TRBD1 (6 bases). Trimming took off 0 bases at V and 5 bases at J, with 14 bases between the two ends. Germline V CDR1 and CDR2: SGDLS, YYNGEE. This CDR3 spans 15 amino acids. The CDR3 DNA is TGTGCCAGCAGCGTAGTAGGGCAGGGGATGACTGAAGCTTTCTTT. Translation: CASSVVGQGMTEAFF.

The count of this clone is one. As DNA, the CDR3 is TGTGCCAGCAGTTACGGTACGGTGAACACTGAAGCTTTCTTT. Residues: CASSYGTVNTEAFF. The chain links TRBV6-6 to TRBJ1-1; D ambiguous. The V end lost 2 bases, the J end lost 0 bases, and 7 bases lay between the germline ends. The CDR3 loop spans 14 amino acids. Germline CDR1 reads MNHNY; CDR2 reads SVGAGI (reference sequence).

The chain is built from TRBV11-2 and TRBJ2-2; tentative D call: TRBD2 (6 bases). CDR3 length: 16 amino acids. In germline, CDR1 is SGHAT, CDR2 FQNNGV. Trimming removed 5 bases at V and 7 bases at J, with 20 bases between. Here the CDR3 reads CASSLQGLAIGGELFF. The CDR3 region has the DNA TGTGCCAGCAGCCTTCAAGGGCTAGCGATCGGCGGGGAGCTGTTTTTT.

This clone was counted once. This chain links TRBV2 with TRBJ1-3, with 7 bases identical to TRBD1. The CDR3 runs 15 residues. CDR1 and CDR2 (germline): SNHLY, FYNNEI. V trimming: 7 bases; J trimming: 2 bases; junction bases outside the gene matches: 8. DNA for the CDR3: TGTGCCAGCACCATCAGGGGGGTAGCTGGAAACACCATATATTTT. It specifies CASTIRGVAGNTIYF.

The gene calls are TRBV7-7 and TRBJ2-5, with 11 bases lining up with TRBD2. Germline CDR1 reads SSHAT; CDR2 reads FNYEAQ (reference sequence). The CDR3 extends over 16 amino acids. V lost 10 bases, J lost 2 bases, and 12 bases stayed unmatched. The CDR3 is CATSRGSGGVQETQYF. In DNA, the CDR3 is TGTGCCACAAGCCGGGGTAGCGGGGGGGTTCAAGAGACCCAGTACTTC.

This chain uses TRBV7-8 with TRBJ1-5; D not certain. The CDR3 length is 15 residues. Trimming stripped 1 base from V and 1 base from J, with 8 bases between. CDR1 and CDR2 from the germline V gene are SGHVS and FQNEAQ. The CDR3 spells CASSLGRISNQPQHF. The CDR3 region has the DNA TGTGCCAGCAGCTTAGGGCGGATCAGCAATCAGCCCCAGCATTTT.

This chain connects TRBV2 to TRBJ1-4; no definite D call. The CDR3 spans 11 residues. CDR1 is SNHLY, CDR2 FYNNEI, per germline. Trimming cost V 6 bases and J 11 bases, with 10 bases left between them. The CDR3 coding sequence is TGTGCCAGCAGGACGGACTGGAAACTGTTTTTT. Protein product: CASRTDWKLFF.

This rearrangement joins TRBV14 to TRBJ2-7; D remains ambiguous. V lost 1 base and J lost 7, with 11 bases in between. The CDR3 totals 13 residues. Germline V CDR1 and CDR2: SGHDN, FVKESK. CDR3 loop: CASSQGPVGEQYF. The CDR3 DNA follows: TGTGCCAGCAGCCAAGGCCCCGTCGGGGAGCAGTACTTC. Full variable domain (missing parts from reference TRBV14 and TRBJ2-7): EAGVTQFPSHSVIEKGQTVTLRCDPISGHDNLYWYRRVMGKEIKFLLHFVKESKQDESGMPNNRFLAERTGGTYSTLKVQPAELEDSGVYFCASSQGPVGEQYFGPGTRLTVT.

The rearrangement joins TRBV15 to TRBJ1-3; D not certain. V was shortened by 0 bases and J by 0 bases, with 6 bases between the two germline ends. This CDR3 has 15 residues. Per germline, CDR1 LNHNV and CDR2 YYDKDF (reference sequence). In DNA form, the CDR3 reads TGTGCCACCAGCAGAGATCGGGGCTCTGGAAACACCATATATTTT. Its protein is CATSRDRGSGNTIYF.

The V and J genes are TRBV7-6 and TRBJ1-5; tentatively, D is TRBD1 (5 bases). Trimming cost V 5 bases and J 3 bases, with 8 bases left between them. The V gene's germline CDR1 is SGHVS and CDR2 FNYEAQ. The CDR3 totals 13 residues. CDR3 residues: CASSPDNNQPQHF. The CDR3 DNA reads as TGTGCCAGCAGCCCGGACAACAATCAGCCCCAGCATTTT.

The genes are TRBV10-1 and TRBJ1-1, with TRBD1 as a possible D gene (5 bases). The germline V gene has CDR1 WNHNN and CDR2 SYGVQD (reference sequence). There are 14 residues in the CDR3. V lost 4 bases and J 0 bases, leaving 9 bases between the germline ends. Here the CDR3 reads CASSGQTVNTEAFF. The DNA for the CDR3 is TGCGCCAGCAGTGGACAGACGGTGAACACTGAAGCTTTCTTT.

The chain uses TRBV30 and TRBJ1-2; TRBD1 matches at 8 bases. Unmatched junction bases numbered 5, after V lost 5 bases and J lost 3 bases. CDR3 size: 13 residues. Germline assignment: CDR1 GTSNPN and CDR2 SVGIG (reference sequence). The CDR3 nucleotides are TGTGCCTGGGGCAGGGGGCGATACTATGGCTACACCTTC. The encoded protein is CAWGRGRYYGYTF.